Listed below are T cell receptor beta chains from one sample, sequenced in a study of T cells after yellow fever vaccination. Using its own MiXCR run on the 5' RACE reads, TCRdb lists one record per CDR3 protein. The data contain some 670,000 distinct CDR3 sequences, more than 9% of them singletons. Sequencing was performed on PBMCs, taken on the day of the yellow fever booster vaccination. All receptors derive from a man aged 25-40 years who received the YFV17D yellow fever vaccine. The CDR3 runs from the conserved cysteine through the conserved F or W.

CDR3 protein,V gene,J gene
CSASASVSSNTGELFF,TRBV20-1,TRBJ2-2
CASSFVASGSRYNEQFF,TRBV6-2/TRBV6-3,TRBJ2-1
CSALTGGTGELFF,TRBV20-1,TRBJ2-2
CASSEAGAPETQYF,TRBV10-1,TRBJ2-5
CASSLGGDSGNTIYF,TRBV7-2,TRBJ1-3
CSGIQGQETQYF,TRBV20-1,TRBJ2-5
CSASQFVSGESADTQYF,TRBV20-1,TRBJ2-3
CSAHYGQGRQPQHF,TRBV20-1,TRBJ1-5
CASDRRRGYNEQFF,TRBV11-2,TRBJ2-1
CASSSQDSGANVLTF,TRBV6-5,TRBJ2-6
CASSLQGGGNTIYF,TRBV7-2,TRBJ1-3
CASSLGVSSSNVDEQFF,TRBV27,TRBJ2-1
CAWKGPGNTIYF,TRBV30,TRBJ1-3
CAIQGSGLPYNEQFF,TRBV10-3,TRBJ2-1
CASSQDRDRGRRSYEQYF,TRBV3-1,TRBJ2-7
CASGRGVGYEQYF,TRBV4-3,TRBJ2-7
CSARSPIDTEAFF,TRBV20-1,TRBJ1-1
CASSQGLVAETQYF,TRBV4-3,TRBJ2-5
CASSLDRPYNSPLHF,TRBV6-2/TRBV6-3,TRBJ1-6
CASRGGTSWADTQYF,TRBV12-3/TRBV12-4,TRBJ2-3
CASSALRGLAGYQETQYF,TRBV6-1,TRBJ2-5
CASSLAITGSSSYNEQFF,TRBV7-2,TRBJ2-1